The rows below give T cell receptor beta chains drawn from one sample of a study of cytomegalovirus exposure and HLA in healthy donors. Some clones are missing from TCRdb's copy, which holds only in-frame ones; the method was immunoSEQ multiplex PCR. The sample has about 59,000 clones, 75% to 85% seen once. What was sequenced was PBMCs. Every receptor here comes from a human donor in good health. CDR3s include the opening cysteine and the closing phenylalanine or tryptophan. Fields, in order: V gene, D gene, J gene, clone size, CDR3 protein, CDR3 DNA. D genes are given only for firm matches. Not every row has a clone size; where given, it reads once, few, many or a size class.

V gene: TRBV4-1
D gene: -
J gene: TRBJ2-7
clone size: once
CDR3 protein: CASSQPHEGIKPGSQYF
CDR3 DNA: TGCGCCAGCAGCCAGCCCCATGAAGGAATTAAGCCAGGCAGTCAGTACTTC

V gene: TRBV4-1
D gene: -
J gene: TRBJ1-1
clone size: -
CDR3 protein: CASSQGVATRMNTEAFF
CDR3 DNA: TGCGCCAGCAGCCAAGGGGTAGCTACTCGGATGAACACTGAAGCTTTCTTT

V gene: TRBV5-8
D gene: -
J gene: TRBJ1-5
clone size: -
CDR3 protein: CASREGGSNQPQHF
CDR3 DNA: TGTGCCAGCCGGGAGGGGGGTAGCAATCAGCCCCAGCATTTT

V gene: TRBV7-9
D gene: -
J gene: TRBJ1-2
clone size: -
CDR3 protein: CASSLARGADGYTF
CDR3 DNA: TGTGCCAGCAGCTTAGCGCGGGGCGCGGATGGCTACACCTTC

V gene: TRBV20-1
D gene: -
J gene: TRBJ2-1
clone size: once
CDR3 protein: CSAFLGGEQFF
CDR3 DNA: TGCAGTGCTTTTCTAGGAGGTGAGCAGTTCTTC

V gene: TRBV4-2
D gene: TRBD1
J gene: TRBJ2-7
clone size: -
CDR3 protein: CASSQPISPGQGPYEQYF
CDR3 DNA: TGTGCCAGCAGCCAACCCATTTCGCCGGGACAGGGGCCCTACGAGCAGTACTTC

V gene: TRBV11-2
D gene: TRBD1
J gene: TRBJ2-3
clone size: -
CDR3 protein: CASSFGTGGDTQYF
CDR3 DNA: TGTGCCAGCAGCTTCGGGACAGGGGGTGATACGCAGTATTTT

V gene: TRBV5-4
D gene: -
J gene: TRBJ2-1
clone size: -
CDR3 protein: CASSLGGPNEQFF
CDR3 DNA: TGTGCCAGCAGCTTGGGGGGCCCGAATGAGCAGTTCTTC

V gene: TRBV7-3
D gene: TRBD1
J gene: TRBJ2-1
clone size: -
CDR3 protein: CASSPTGGGYNEQFF
CDR3 DNA: TGTGCCAGCAGCCCAACAGGGGGAGGCTACAATGAGCAGTTCTTC

V gene: TRBV7-6
D gene: TRBD2
J gene: TRBJ2-7
clone size: -
CDR3 protein: CASSPGREPYEQYF
CDR3 DNA: TGTGCCAGCAGCCCAGGGCGGGAGCCTTACGAGCAGTACTTC

V gene: TRBV11-1
D gene: -
J gene: TRBJ2-5
clone size: -
CDR3 protein: CASSGAFQETQYF
CDR3 DNA: TGTGCCAGCAGTGGAGCTTTTCAAGAGACCCAGTACTTC

V gene: TRBV4-3
D gene: -
J gene: TRBJ2-1
clone size: -
CDR3 protein: CASSQEGGDEQFF
CDR3 DNA: TGCGCCAGCAGCCAAGAAGGCGGGGATGAGCAGTTCTTC

V gene: TRBV10-2
D gene: -
J gene: TRBJ1-3
clone size: -
CDR3 protein: CASSVGQGNTIYF
CDR3 DNA: TGCGCCAGCAGTGTGGGACAAGGAAACACCATATATTTT

V gene: TRBV27
D gene: TRBD2
J gene: TRBJ2-5
clone size: -
CDR3 protein: CASSPWTSWETQYF
CDR3 DNA: TGTGCCAGCAGTCCCTGGACTAGCTGGGAGACCCAGTACTTC

V gene: TRBV5-4
D gene: TRBD1
J gene: TRBJ1-2
clone size: few
CDR3 protein: CASSLWAGGFYGYTF
CDR3 DNA: TGTGCCAGCAGCTTGTGGGCAGGGGGGTTCTATGGCTACACCTTC

V gene: TRBV10-1
D gene: TRBD2
J gene: TRBJ2-7
clone size: -
CDR3 protein: CASSEGTTVEQYF
CDR3 DNA: TGCGCCAGCAGTGAAGGGACTACAGTCGAGCAGTACTTC

V gene: TRBV7-9
D gene: TRBD1
J gene: TRBJ2-5
clone size: -
CDR3 protein: CASSPPGQGIQETQYF
CDR3 DNA: TGTGCCAGCAGCCCTCCGGGACAGGGGATCCAAGAGACCCAGTACTTC

V gene: TRBV6-5
D gene: TRBD1
J gene: TRBJ2-7
clone size: -
CDR3 protein: CASSYDRATYEQYF
CDR3 DNA: TGTGCCAGCAGTTACGACAGGGCTACCTACGAGCAGTACTTC

V gene: TRBV5-1
D gene: TRBD2
J gene: TRBJ2-5
clone size: once
CDR3 protein: CASSPQTGGQETQYF
CDR3 DNA: TGCGCCAGCAGCCCCCAAACGGGGGGACAAGAGACCCAGTACTTC

V gene: TRBV7-3
D gene: -
J gene: TRBJ2-5
clone size: -
CDR3 protein: CASSSDGAQYF
CDR3 DNA: TGTGCCAGCAGCTCCGACGGAGCCCAGTACTTC

V gene: TRBV7-9
D gene: TRBD1
J gene: TRBJ1-1
clone size: -
CDR3 protein: CASSLHDRESEAFF
CDR3 DNA: TGTGCCAGCAGCCTCCATGACAGGGAATCTGAAGCTTTCTTT

V gene: TRBV5-4
D gene: -
J gene: TRBJ1-1
clone size: -
CDR3 protein: CASSFSQNTEAFF
CDR3 DNA: TGTGCCAGCAGCTTTAGCCAGAACACTGAAGCTTTCTTT

V gene: TRBV30
D gene: -
J gene: TRBJ1-4
clone size: -
CDR3 protein: CAWSYFLGRENEKLFF
CDR3 DNA: TGTGCCTGGAGTTACTTTTTGGGCAGGGAAAATGAAAAACTGTTTTTT

V gene: TRBV27
D gene: -
J gene: TRBJ2-4
clone size: once
CDR3 protein: CASSLGRGSIQYF
CDR3 DNA: TGTGCCAGCAGTCTCGGACGGGGTTCAATTCAGTACTTC

V gene: TRBV7-2
D gene: -
J gene: TRBJ1-4
clone size: -
CDR3 protein: CASSLNPGIGEKLFF
CDR3 DNA: TGTGCCAGCAGCTTAAACCCAGGAATTGGGGAAAAACTGTTTTTT

V gene: TRBV7-6
D gene: TRBD1
J gene: TRBJ1-2
clone size: -
CDR3 protein: CASRPGTGGLNYGYTF
CDR3 DNA: TGTGCCAGCAGACCCGGGACAGGGGGATTAAACTATGGCTACACCTTC

V gene: TRBV4-2
D gene: -
J gene: TRBJ2-2
clone size: -
CDR3 protein: CASSLNTGELFF
CDR3 DNA: TGTGCCAGCAGCTTAAACACCGGGGAGCTGTTTTTT

V gene: TRBV25-1
D gene: TRBD2
J gene: TRBJ2-1
clone size: -
CDR3 protein: CASSGRNYNNEQFF
CDR3 DNA: TGTGCCAGCAGCGGGAGGAATTATAACAATGAGCAGTTCTTC

V gene: TRBV6-1
D gene: TRBD2
J gene: TRBJ2-7
clone size: once
CDR3 protein: CASRSGGSSYEQYF
CDR3 DNA: TGTGCCAGCAGAAGCGGGGGATCCTCCTACGAGCAGTACTTC

V gene: TRBV29-1
D gene: -
J gene: TRBJ1-1
clone size: -
CDR3 protein: CSVERNTEAFF
CDR3 DNA: TGCAGCGTTGAGAGGAACACTGAAGCTTTCTTT

V gene: TRBV6-5
D gene: TRBD2
J gene: TRBJ2-1
clone size: -
CDR3 protein: CASSTLAGEGEQFF
CDR3 DNA: TGTGCCAGCAGTACTCTAGCGGGAGAGGGTGAGCAGTTCTTC

V gene: TRBV13
D gene: TRBD1
J gene: TRBJ1-2
clone size: -
CDR3 protein: CASRPGPGQQSRGYTF
CDR3 DNA: TGTGCCAGCAGACCAGGTCCGGGACAGCAAAGCCGGGGCTACACCTTC

V gene: TRBV7-2
D gene: TRBD2
J gene: TRBJ2-1
clone size: -
CDR3 protein: CASTERRGGSDEQFF
CDR3 DNA: TGTGCCAGCACCGAGCGGCGGGGGGGCAGCGATGAGCAGTTCTTC

V gene: TRBV7-9
D gene: -
J gene: TRBJ2-2
clone size: -
CDR3 protein: CSSSLRGRYPTGELFF
CDR3 DNA: TGTTCCAGCAGCTTACGCGGCAGATACCCCACCGGGGAGCTGTTTTTT

V gene: TRBV5-6
D gene: -
J gene: TRBJ2-3
clone size: few
CDR3 protein: CASSFFGGRSDTQYF
CDR3 DNA: TGTGCCAGCAGCTTTTTTGGAGGGCGGTCGGATACGCAGTATTTT

V gene: TRBV25-1
D gene: TRBD2
J gene: TRBJ2-7
clone size: -
CDR3 protein: CASSGSWGGSYEQYF
CDR3 DNA: TGTGCCAGCAGTGGTTCGTGGGGGGGCTCCTACGAGCAGTACTTC

V gene: TRBV19
D gene: TRBD2
J gene: TRBJ2-7
clone size: -
CDR3 protein: CASRTSGGALYEQYF
CDR3 DNA: TGTGCCAGTCGGACTAGCGGGGGGGCCCTGTACGAGCAGTACTTC

V gene: TRBV5-1
D gene: TRBD2
J gene: TRBJ2-3
clone size: -
CDR3 protein: CASTDSGGTDTQYF
CDR3 DNA: TGCGCCAGCACCGATAGCGGGGGCACAGATACGCAGTATTTT

V gene: TRBV7-2
D gene: TRBD2
J gene: TRBJ2-1
clone size: -
CDR3 protein: CASSSLAGAHYNEQFF
CDR3 DNA: TGTGCCAGCAGCTCACTAGCGGGAGCACATTACAATGAGCAGTTCTTC

V gene: TRBV4-1
D gene: TRBD2
J gene: TRBJ2-1
clone size: -
CDR3 protein: CASSQGIAGGIYNEQFF
CDR3 DNA: TGCGCCAGCAGCCAAGGAATTGCGGGGGGGATCTACAATGAGCAGTTCTTC

V gene: TRBV18
D gene: TRBD2
J gene: TRBJ2-1
clone size: -
CDR3 protein: CASSPSTSGRVGEQFF
CDR3 DNA: TGTGCCAGCTCACCATCGACTAGCGGGAGGGTGGGTGAGCAGTTCTTC

V gene: TRBV12-5
D gene: -
J gene: TRBJ2-3
clone size: once
CDR3 protein: CASGTPPGTQYF
CDR3 DNA: TGTGCTAGTGGAACTCCCCCGGGTACGCAGTATTTT

V gene: TRBV28
D gene: TRBD1
J gene: TRBJ1-5
clone size: -
CDR3 protein: CASSNAGQGHQPQHF
CDR3 DNA: TGTGCCAGCAGCAACGCCGGACAGGGCCATCAGCCCCAGCATTTT

V gene: TRBV28
D gene: TRBD1
J gene: TRBJ1-1
clone size: -
CDR3 protein: CASSPPRDRGTEAFF
CDR3 DNA: TGTGCCAGCAGTCCCCCCCGGGACAGGGGAACTGAAGCTTTCTTT

V gene: TRBV4-2
D gene: -
J gene: TRBJ2-2
clone size: few
CDR3 protein: CASSTHRSSGELFF
CDR3 DNA: TGTGCCAGCAGCACCCACCGGTCGTCCGGGGAGCTGTTTTTT

V gene: TRBV27
D gene: TRBD1
J gene: TRBJ2-3
clone size: -
CDR3 protein: CASSYRGDTQYF
CDR3 DNA: TGTGCCAGCAGTTACAGGGGTGATACGCAGTATTTT

V gene: TRBV6-5
D gene: TRBD1
J gene: TRBJ2-2
clone size: -
CDR3 protein: CASRTAQGAGELFF
CDR3 DNA: TGTGCCAGCAGGACAGCCCAGGGGGCCGGGGAGCTGTTTTTT

V gene: TRBV11-2
D gene: TRBD2
J gene: TRBJ2-3
clone size: -
CDR3 protein: CASSFGTSGSTDTQYF
CDR3 DNA: TGTGCCAGCAGCTTCGGGACTAGCGGATCTACAGATACGCAGTATTTT

V gene: TRBV18
D gene: TRBD2
J gene: TRBJ2-1
clone size: -
CDR3 protein: CASSPVKSGGRANEQFF
CDR3 DNA: TGTGCCAGCTCACCAGTTAAGTCAGGCGGGAGGGCCAATGAGCAGTTCTTC

V gene: TRBV6-1
D gene: TRBD1
J gene: TRBJ1-2
clone size: once
CDR3 protein: CASSEAPRDRGRVGYGYTF
CDR3 DNA: TGTGCCAGCAGTGAAGCGCCCCGGGACAGGGGGCGAGTAGGCTATGGCTACACCTTC

V gene: TRBV4-3
D gene: -
J gene: TRBJ2-1
clone size: -
CDR3 protein: CASSQAGNDPYNEQFF
CDR3 DNA: TGCGCCAGCAGCCAAGCAGGGAATGACCCCTACAATGAGCAGTTCTTC

V gene: TRBV5-1
D gene: -
J gene: TRBJ2-3
clone size: -
CDR3 protein: CASKRTSTDTQYF
CDR3 DNA: TGCGCCAGCAAAAGGACTAGCACAGATACGCAGTATTTT

V gene: TRBV6-1
D gene: TRBD1
J gene: TRBJ1-4
clone size: -
CDR3 protein: CASSEGTGYEKLFF
CDR3 DNA: TGTGCCAGCAGTGAAGGGACAGGGTATGAAAAACTGTTTTTT

V gene: TRBV5-1
D gene: -
J gene: TRBJ2-7
clone size: -
CDR3 protein: CASSLVPGEIYEQYF
CDR3 DNA: TGCGCCAGCAGCTTGGTCCCGGGGGAGATCTACGAGCAGTACTTC

V gene: TRBV7-2
D gene: -
J gene: TRBJ1-5
clone size: once
CDR3 protein: CASSPGVENQPQHF
CDR3 DNA: TGTGCCAGCAGTCCAGGGGTGGAGAATCAGCCCCAGCATTTT